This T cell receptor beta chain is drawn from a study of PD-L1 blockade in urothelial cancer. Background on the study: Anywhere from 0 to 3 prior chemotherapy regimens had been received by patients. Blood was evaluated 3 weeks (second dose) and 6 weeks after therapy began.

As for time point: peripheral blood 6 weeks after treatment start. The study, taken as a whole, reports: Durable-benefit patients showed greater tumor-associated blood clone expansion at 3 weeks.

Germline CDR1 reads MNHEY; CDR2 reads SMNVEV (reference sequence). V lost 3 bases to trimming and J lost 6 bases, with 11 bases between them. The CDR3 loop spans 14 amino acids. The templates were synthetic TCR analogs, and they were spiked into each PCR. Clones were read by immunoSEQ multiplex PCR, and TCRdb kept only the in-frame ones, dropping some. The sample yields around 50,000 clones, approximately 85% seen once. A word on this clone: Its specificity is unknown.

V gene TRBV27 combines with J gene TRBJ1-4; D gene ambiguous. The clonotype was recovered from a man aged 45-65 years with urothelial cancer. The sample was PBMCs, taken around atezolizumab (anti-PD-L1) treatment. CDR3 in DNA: TGTGCCAGCAGTTTGCTGAACCCGGATGAAAAACTGTTTTTT. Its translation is CASSLLNPDEKLFF.